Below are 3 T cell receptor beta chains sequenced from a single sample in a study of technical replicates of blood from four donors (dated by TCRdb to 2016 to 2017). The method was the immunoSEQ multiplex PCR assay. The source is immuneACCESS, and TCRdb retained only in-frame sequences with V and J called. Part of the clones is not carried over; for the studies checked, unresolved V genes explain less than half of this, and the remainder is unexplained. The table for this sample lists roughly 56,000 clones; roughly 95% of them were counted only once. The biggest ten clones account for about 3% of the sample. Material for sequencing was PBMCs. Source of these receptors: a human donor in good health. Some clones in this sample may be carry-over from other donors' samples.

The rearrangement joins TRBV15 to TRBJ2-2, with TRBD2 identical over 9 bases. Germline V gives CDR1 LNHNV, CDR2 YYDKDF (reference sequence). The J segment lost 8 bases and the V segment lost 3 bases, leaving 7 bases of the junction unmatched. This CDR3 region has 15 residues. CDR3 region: CATSSQRGALGELFF. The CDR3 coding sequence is TGTGCCACCAGCAGCCAGCGGGGGGCCCTGGGGGAGCTGTTTTTT.

CDR3 sequence (DNA): TGTGCCAGCGGAAGGGGACAGGCAGCAGATACGCAGTATTTT. This codes for CASGRGQAADTQYF. The chain uses TRBV9 and TRBJ2-3, with 8 bases identical to TRBD1. CDR3 length: 14 residues. Germline values: CDR1 SGDLS, CDR2 YYNGEE. Trimming took 7 bases from V and 4 from J; bases not matched to a gene: 8.

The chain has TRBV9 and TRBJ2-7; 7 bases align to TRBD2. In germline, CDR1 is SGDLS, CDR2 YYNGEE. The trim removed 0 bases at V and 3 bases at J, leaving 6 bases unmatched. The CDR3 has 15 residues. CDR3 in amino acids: CASSVGGGLSYEQYF. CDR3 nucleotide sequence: TGTGCCAGCAGCGTAGGGGGAGGGCTAAGCTACGAGCAGTACTTC.